The source of this T cell receptor (beta chain) is a study of shared clonotypes between healthy human individuals. TCRdb keeps only in-frame clones here, not all; method: immunoSEQ multiplex PCR. The repertoire includes around 1.4 million clones, just under 99% of them detected once, and roughly 0.35% sits in the top ten. This clone was detected once. After removal of 4 bases from V and 6 bases from J, the junction contained 10 bases not matched to a gene. This CDR3 is built from 15 residues. The germline CDR1 and CDR2 sequences are SGHNT and YYREEE (reference sequence). The V call is TRBV5-4, the J call TRBJ2-1; 7 bases agree with TRBD2. The sequencing input was naive CD4+ T cells sorted from blood. Subset: CD45RA+ positively selected. The origin of this receptor is a man aged 25 to 40 in good health. The CDR3 protein is CASSPRLAELNEQFF. DNA of the CDR3: TGTGCCAGCAGCCCCCGGCTAGCGGAGCTCAATGAGCAGTTCTTC.